This T cell receptor (beta chain) originates from a study of blood T cell repertoires in COVID-19. Assay: immunoSEQ multiplex PCR; the TCRdb copy retains only in-frame clones and omits some. The data contain around 290,000 clones, about 89% of them singletons. The age range of participants was about 18 to 100 years, with residence in about 25 US areas. Cohort 3 recovery required two negative PCRs, clearance, or symptom resolution. The ends lost 5 bases at V and 5 bases at J; junction bases unmatched: 12. The CDR3 consists of 17 residues. CDR1 and CDR2 from the germline V gene are SNHLY and FYNNEI. This clonotype originated in a woman aged 18 to 35 who had recovered from COVID-19. The V and J genes are TRBV2 and TRBJ2-2; the match to TRBD1 covers 9 bases. The specimen sequenced was PBMCs or T cells enriched from blood (not recorded which). The CDR3 nucleotides read TGTGCCAGCAGTAAACTTCCGGGACAGGGCTATACCGGGGAGCTGTTTTTT. Translating gives CASSKLPGQGYTGELFF.